The rows below give T cell receptor beta chains drawn from one sample of a study of blood T cell repertoires in COVID-19. This table comes from immunoSEQ multiplex PCR, and its TCRdb copy is limited to in-frame clones, with some not included. Among 280,000 or so clones listed, around 85% were seen once. Sequenced input: PBMCs or T cells enriched from blood (not recorded which). The receptor source for this set is a man aged 25 to 40 who had recovered from COVID-19. Each CDR3 is given with its conserved first and last residue. Each record gives: clone size, D gene, J gene, CDR3 length, V gene, CDR3 DNA, CDR3 protein. D genes are given only for firm matches. For some rows the clone size is stated as once, few or many, or as a class when expanded; others skip it.

few	-	TRBJ1-2	12	TRBV3-1/TRBV3-2	TGTGCCAGCAGCCAGGTCGGGGATGGCTACACCTTC	CASSQVGDGYTF
once	TRBD1	TRBJ2-7	16	TRBV6-1	TGTGCCAGCAGTGCCAACCCGGGACAGGGTTCCCACGAGCAGTACTTC	CASSANPGQGSHEQYF
-	-	TRBJ2-1	15	TRBV11-3	TGTGCCAGCAGCTTAGCGGGGGACGCCTACAATGAGCAGTTCTTC	CASSLAGDAYNEQFF
-	-	TRBJ2-5	14	TRBV7-2	TGTGCCAGCAGCTTAGTTGTCAGACAAGAGACCCAGTACTTC	CASSLVVRQETQYF
-	-	TRBJ1-2	14	TRBV6-5	TGTGCCAGCAGTAAACAGACGGCTAACTATGGCTACACCTTC	CASSKQTANYGYTF
-	TRBD1	TRBJ1-1	14	TRBV19	TGTGCCAGTAGTACGGGACAGTTGAACACTGAAGCTTTCTTT	CASSTGQLNTEAFF
once	TRBD1	TRBJ1-5	16	TRBV29-1	TGCAGCGTTTTAGGACAGGGAGGAAATAGCAATCAGCCCCAGCATTTT	CSVLGQGGNSNQPQHF
-	TRBD2	TRBJ2-7	12	TRBV2	TGTGCCAGCTCTAGCGGGGGTTACGAGCAGTACTTC	CASSSGGYEQYF
once	TRBD1	TRBJ2-3	15	TRBV7-8	TGTGCCAGCAGCTCGCAGGGGGCCCGTGGTGATACGCAGTATTTT	CASSSQGARGDTQYF
-	TRBD1	TRBJ1-2	17	TRBV19	TGTGCCAGTAGTAGTCCGCCCGGGACAGGGACCCTCTATGGCTACACCTTC	CASSSPPGTGTLYGYTF
-	-	TRBJ1-6	14	TRBV5-4	TGTGCCAGCAGCTTGGTGGAGGCGGAGTCACCCCTCCACTTT	CASSLVEAESPLHF
-	-	TRBJ1-1	13	TRBV30	TGTGCCTGGAGTGTACGGTGGAACACTGAAGCTTTCTTT	CAWSVRWNTEAFF
-	-	TRBJ2-5	12	TRBV4-2	TGTGCCAGCAGCGTTAGTGGAGAGACCCAGTACTTC	CASSVSGETQYF
-	-	TRBJ2-5	14	TRBV7-9	TGTGCCAGCAGCTTAGCGGGGGCCGGGGAGACCCAGTACTTC	CASSLAGAGETQYF
-	-	TRBJ2-1	15	TRBV5-1	TGCGCCAGCAGCTTGGTGGGGGGTGCCTACAATGAGCAGTTCTTC	CASSLVGGAYNEQFF
-	-	TRBJ1-5	14	TRBV10-3	TGTGCCATCAGTGAGCCCGACGGACAGCAGCCCCAGCATTTT	CAISEPDGQQPQHF
-	TRBD1	TRBJ1-5	13	TRBV19	TGTGCCAGTGGGGACAGGGGTTACCAGCCCCAGCATTTT	CASGDRGYQPQHF
-	-	TRBJ1-5	15	TRBV30	TGTGCCTGGAGTGAACAGGGTATCGGCAATCAGCCCCAGCATTTT	CAWSEQGIGNQPQHF
-	TRBD1	TRBJ1-1	13	TRBV9	TGTGCCAGCAGCGTGGACAGGGGACCTGAAGCTTTCTTT	CASSVDRGPEAFF
-	-	TRBJ2-1	19	TRBV4-3	TGCGCCAGCAGCCAAGATGCGGGCTTGGGGGGAGTGGGTCGAAATGAGCAGTTCTTC	CASSQDAGLGGVGRNEQFF
once	TRBD1	TRBJ2-5	17	TRBV15	TGTGCCACCAGCAGGACCTACGGGACAGGGGGCCAAGAGACCCAGTACTTC	CATSRTYGTGGQETQYF
-	TRBD1	TRBJ1-2	15	TRBV4-2	TGTGCCAGCAGCACTGGACAGGGATCTAACTATGGCTACACCTTC	CASSTGQGSNYGYTF
-	TRBD2	TRBJ2-7	16	TRBV6-5	TGTGCCAGCAGTTACTCTAGCGGGGGGAAGGGCTACGAGCAGTACTTC	CASSYSSGGKGYEQYF
-	-	TRBJ1-1	14	TRBV6-5	TGTGCCAGCAGTTCTATGGGGGGGAACACTGAAGCTTTCTTT	CASSSMGGNTEAFF
-	TRBD1	TRBJ1-4	15	TRBV24-1	TGTGCCACCAGTGACTCGACAGGGGGCGGCGAAAAACTGTTTTTT	CATSDSTGGGEKLFF
-	TRBD2	TRBJ2-4	13	TRBV10-2	TGCGCCAGCAGTGAAGTCGGGGGGAACATTCAGTACTTC	CASSEVGGNIQYF
-	-	TRBJ1-2	14	TRBV6-1	TGTGCCAGCAGTGAAGAGGGGCCGCCCTATGGCTACACCTTC	CASSEEGPPYGYTF
-	-	TRBJ1-2	13	TRBV12-3/TRBV12-4	TGTGCCAGCAGTTTTGGGGGCGGCTATGGCTACACCTTC	CASSFGGGYGYTF
-	TRBD2	TRBJ2-7	14	TRBV5-4	TGTGCCAGCAGCTTTAGCGGGGGAGGATACGAGCAGTACTTC	CASSFSGGGYEQYF
once	-	TRBJ2-7	11	TRBV12-5	TGTGCTAGTGGTTTGGTACGGGGGCAGTACTTC	CASGLVRGQYF
few	TRBD1	TRBJ1-5	14	TRBV19	TGTGCCAGTAGTATGGGACAGGACCGTCGGCCCCAGCATTTT	CASSMGQDRRPQHF
-	-	TRBJ2-7	13	TRBV5-1	TGCGCCAGCAGTCAGGTTAGCTCCTACGAGCAGTACTTC	CASSQVSSYEQYF
-	TRBD2	TRBJ2-1	14	TRBV29-1	TGCAGCGTTGTTGATGGACTAGGGCGCAATGAGCAGTTCTTC	CSVVDGLGRNEQFF
once	-	TRBJ2-2	15	TRBV5-1	TGCGCCAGCAGCTTGAGGGGGGGCGACACCGGGGAGCTGTTTTTT	CASSLRGGDTGELFF
few	TRBD1	TRBJ2-7	15	TRBV6-5	TGTGCCAGCAGTTACTCGTCAGGGGGAACCTACGAGCAGTACTTC	CASSYSSGGTYEQYF
-	-	TRBJ1-4	16	TRBV27	TGTGCCAGCAGATCCGCCAGCGGGGCAACTAATGAAAAACTGTTTTTT	CASRSASGATNEKLFF
-	TRBD1	TRBJ1-2	17	TRBV5-1	TGCGCCAGCAGCTTGGGCTTGGGGGACAGAGGAAACTATGGCTACACCTTC	CASSLGLGDRGNYGYTF
-	-	TRBJ1-2	15	TRBV19	TGTGCCAGTAGTATAAGGAGGGGCGCGGACTATGGCTACACCTTC	CASSIRRGADYGYTF
-	TRBD1	TRBJ1-1	14	TRBV7-2	TGTGCCAGCAGCTCCGGACAGGGGACCACTGAAGCTTTCTTT	CASSSGQGTTEAFF
-	-	TRBJ2-4	15	TRBV30	TGTGCCTGGAGTCTAGGGGTAGGGGATAAAAACATTCAGTACTTC	CAWSLGVGDKNIQYF
few	TRBD2	TRBJ2-3	15	TRBV5-4	TGTGCCAGCAGCACGGGCGGGGGTAGCACAGATACGCAGTATTTT	CASSTGGGSTDTQYF
few	-	TRBJ2-1	17	TRBV11-2	TGTGCCAGCAGCCCGATCCGGGACTCCTTTCCTTTTTACAGAACTTTCTTC	CASSPIRDSFPFYRTFF
-	TRBD2	TRBJ2-4	14	TRBV5-6	TGTGCCAGCAGCTTGTTAGCGGGGGGGAACATTCAGTACTTC	CASSLLAGGNIQYF
-	-	TRBJ1-1	15	TRBV12-5	TGTGCTAGTGGCCCAAACAGGGTCATGAACACTGAAGCTTTCTTT	CASGPNRVMNTEAFF
-	-	TRBJ2-1	12	TRBV11-3	TGTGCCAGCAGCGGCCGGGACAATGAGCAGTTCTTC	CASSGRDNEQFF
once	TRBD1	TRBJ1-3	16	TRBV5-4	TGTGCCAGCAGCCCCCCGGGACAGGGGCTAGGAAACACCATATATTTT	CASSPPGQGLGNTIYF